This T cell receptor (beta chain) was found in a study of blood T cell repertoires in COVID-19. The repertoire was sequenced with immunoSEQ multiplex PCR; TCRdb's copy has only in-frame clones and lacks some. The table lists under 35,000 clones, over 75% of them singletons, with 4.5% to 7.5% in the top ten. The source of this sequence is a human donor in a cohort sampled during active COVID-19. Sequenced input: peripheral blood.

The CDR3 protein is CAWGTGTYGYTF. DNA of the CDR3: TGTGCCTGGGGGACAGGAACCTATGGCTACACCTTC. V gene TRBV30 combines with J gene TRBJ1-2, with TRBD1 identical over 8 bases. CDR3 length: 12 residues. CDR1 is GTSNPN and CDR2 is SVGIG in the germline V gene (reference sequence). V was clipped by 5 bases and J by 4 bases; unmatched bases: 3.